Following are 27 T cell receptor beta chains from one sample sequenced in a study of blood T cells in healthy people across ages. Through a sample-barcoded 5' primer and a J-beta primer mix, a second PCR was run for 7 to 11 cycles. TCRdb independently ran MiXCR on the 5' RACE reads; one entry per CDR3 protein. Among hundreds of thousands of distinct CDR3 sequences, 40% to 50% were seen once, and the ten largest hold around 21%. What was sequenced was blood. The receptors were sampled from a man aged 60-69 years in good health.

For the CDR3, the DNA is TGTGCCAGCAGTGAAGAGGATCGGAACATTCAGTACTTC. Protein: CASSEEDRNIQYF. V usage is TRBV25-1 and J usage is TRBJ2-4; D unclear. V gave up 2 bases and J gave up 7 bases, with 9 bases separating them. Germline assignment: CDR1 MGHDK and CDR2 SYGVNS. The CDR3 loop spans 13 amino acids.

This clonotype has a handful of counts. CDR3 region: CSVAQGAEAFF. In DNA, the CDR3 is TGCAGCGTAGCACAGGGTGCTGAAGCTTTCTTT. The rearrangement uses TRBV29-1 and TRBJ1-1; D may be TRBD1 (6 bases). Germline values: CDR1 SQVTM, CDR2 ANQGSEA. The CDR3 length is 11 residues. Trimming stripped 6 bases from V and 6 bases from J, with 11 bases between.

The chain carries TRBV4-3 and TRBJ2-7, with D perhaps matching TRBD1 (6 bases). V was shortened by 3 bases and J by 2 bases, with 14 bases between the two germline ends. The CDR3 length is 15 residues. Germline loops: CDR1 LGHNA, CDR2 YSLEER. The chain's CDR3 is CASSHDTGPPYEQYF. CDR3 nucleotide sequence: TGCGCCAGCAGCCACGACACAGGGCCTCCCTACGAGCAGTACTTC.

This clonotype was found once. The V call is TRBV7-2, the J call TRBJ2-1; no clear D. The J call may be mistaken, given a closer DNA end match to TRBJ2-7. Germline V gene data show CDR1 as SGHTA and CDR2 as FQGNSA. The CDR3 runs to 15 residues. The CDR3 is CASSLGRRTYNEQYF. CDR3 nucleotides: TGTGCCAGCAGCTTAGGTCGCAGGACCTACAATGAGCAGTACTTC.

This clonotype was counted once. The rearrangement links TRBV24-1 to TRBJ2-6, with D unclear. CDR1 is KGHDR, CDR2 SFDVKD, per germline. The V end lost 5 bases, the J end lost 0 bases, and 16 bases lay between the germline ends. The CDR3 consists of 18 residues. CDR3 in DNA: TGTGCCACCAGTGGTGGTCTTGGACGGAGCTCTGGGGCCAACGTCCTGACTTTC. As protein: CATSGGLGRSSGANVLTF.

This rearrangement joins TRBV9 to TRBJ1-6; possibly TRBD1 for D (5 bases). Germline-derived CDR1 and CDR2 are SGDLS and YYNGEE. Trimming removed 0 bases from V and 10 bases from J, with 11 bases in between. This CDR3 spans 14 amino acids. CDR3 nucleotide sequence: TGTGCCAGCAGCGTAGTGGGGGTACGGTCACCCCTCCACTTT. Its protein is CASSVVGVRSPLHF.

The chain joins TRBV4-1 to TRBJ2-2; D might be TRBD1 or TRBD2, each matching 6 bases. CDR3 length equals 17 residues. V dropped 1 base and J dropped 0 bases, with 12 bases sitting between them. The germline CDR1 and CDR2 sequences are MGHRA and YSYEKL. The CDR3 bases are TGCGCCAGCAGCCAAGTGGTGGGGGGCGCGAACACCGGGGAGCTGTTTTTT. Protein sequence: CASSQVVGGANTGELFF.

This clonotype came up many times. This sequence joins TRBV4-1 and TRBJ1-4; 11 bases are shared with TRBD1. The CDR3 loop spans 16 amino acids. CDR1 and CDR2 (germline): MGHRA, YSYEKL. The V segment lost 0 bases and the J segment 8 bases; nucleotides outside the gene matches: 5. The CDR3 DNA reads TGCGCCAGCAGCCAAGAAGGGACAGGGGGACGAGAAAAACTGTTTTTT. Residues: CASSQEGTGGREKLFF.

The chain employs TRBV6-5 and TRBJ2-1, with D unclear. The CDR3 is 11 residues long. The germline V gene has CDR1 MNHEY and CDR2 SVGAGI. V lost 6 bases and J 5 bases, leaving 5 bases between the germline ends. The CDR3 nucleotides are TGTGCCAGCAGGCACCACAATGAGCAGTTCTTC. Translated: CASRHHNEQFF.

This clonotype was observed at least ten times. V gene TRBV29-1 combines with J gene TRBJ1-1; tentative D call: TRBD1 (5 bases). The V gene lost 4 bases and the J gene lost 11 bases, with 20 bases spanning the gap. Germline V gene lookup returns CDR1 SQVTM and CDR2 ANQGSEA. The length of the CDR3 is 13 residues. The CDR3 spells CSVATWGESTAFF. The CDR3 DNA sequence: TGCAGCGTTGCGACGTGGGGGGAATCCACTGCTTTCTTT.

This clonotype was counted a few times. The chain couples TRBV20-1 to TRBJ2-1; 9 nucleotides match TRBD2. This CDR3 is 15 amino acids long. Germline assignment: CDR1 DFQATT and CDR2 SNEGSKA (reference sequence). The ends lost 2 bases at V and 7 bases at J; junction bases unmatched: 9. For the CDR3, the DNA is TGCAGTGCTAGACCCGCGGGGGGGGACTTGAATGAGCAGTTCTTC. This translates into CSARPAGGDLNEQFF.

There are a few counts of this clonotype. The J gene is TRBJ2-5, the V gene TRBV5-1, with D hard to call. The CDR3 is made up of 15 amino acids. CDR1 is SGHRS, CDR2 YFSETQ, per germline. Trimming pared 0 bases from V and 0 bases from J, leaving 9 bases between. CDR3 amino acids: CASSLAASYQETQYF. The CDR3 DNA follows: TGCGCCAGCAGCTTGGCCGCAAGTTACCAAGAGACCCAGTACTTC.

In its sample, this clonotype was seen a few times. This chain links TRBV7-2 with TRBJ2-1; 8 bases fit TRBD1. The CDR3 runs 15 residues. CDR1 SGHTA and CDR2 FQGNSA come from the germline V gene. Trimming cost V 4 bases and J 6 bases; bases outside gene matches: 8. CDR3 loop: CASSSGQGSSNEQFF. The DNA for the CDR3 is TGTGCCAGCAGCTCCGGACAGGGCTCGTCCAATGAGCAGTTCTTC.

The chain links TRBV18 to TRBJ1-2, with no clear D. The CDR3 is 20 residues long. V lost 1 base and J lost 4, with 28 bases in between. Germline CDR1 KGHSH, CDR2 LQKENI. The CDR3 DNA reads TGTGCCAGCTCACCACAAACAATCCGGGGAAACGCGCGAACCCTCTATGGCTACACCTTC. It yields the protein CASSPQTIRGNARTLYGYTF.

This sequence joins TRBV4-3 and TRBJ2-2; D is unclear. The V and J ends lost 0 bases and 5 bases respectively, with 1 base between them. Germline assignment: CDR1 LGHNA and CDR2 YSLEER. This CDR3 spans 12 amino acids. The CDR3 sequence is CASSQETGELFF. The CDR3 bases are TGCGCCAGCAGCCAAGAGACCGGGGAGCTGTTTTTT.

The chain recombines TRBV25-1 with TRBJ2-4, with D unresolved. The CDR3 runs 15 residues. Trimming took off 8 bases at V and 0 bases at J, with 14 bases between the two ends. Germline CDR1 is MGHDK and CDR2 is SYGVNS. The CDR3 loop reads CASGTEELAKNIQYF. The CDR3 nucleotides read TGTGCCAGCGGAACAGAAGAACTAGCCAAAAACATTCAGTACTTC.

This sequence joins TRBV7-9 and TRBJ1-2; perhaps TRBD1 as D (6 bases). CDR1 is SEHNR and CDR2 is FQNEAQ in the germline V gene (reference sequence). Trimming left V 5 bases short and J 8 bases short, with 21 bases between. The CDR3 loop spans 15 amino acids. CDR3 region: CASSPGGHRVSGYTF. CDR3 in DNA: TGTGCCAGCAGCCCCGGCGGACACAGGGTGTCCGGCTACACCTTC.

This clonotype was observed a few times. The gene calls are TRBV6-1 and TRBJ2-5, with D hard to call. The CDR3 totals 13 residues. V gave up 10 bases and J gave up 7 bases, with 19 bases separating them. Germline V gene lookup returns CDR1 MNHNS and CDR2 SASEGT. This CDR3 is CATLGRLGATQYF. The CDR3 DNA is TGTGCCACCCTCGGCAGGTTGGGCGCGACCCAGTACTTC.

This clonotype occurred once. The gene calls are TRBV6-5 and TRBJ2-5, with 12 bases matching TRBD2. This CDR3 has 14 amino acids. V trimming: 6 bases; J trimming: 11 bases; junction bases outside the gene matches: 10. The germline CDR1 and CDR2 sequences are MNHEY and SVGAGI. In DNA, the CDR3 is TGTGCCAGCAGGCCTAGCGGGGGGGTAGATGAGCAGTACTTC. Protein sequence: CASRPSGGVDEQYF.

The V gene is TRBV18, the J gene TRBJ2-5, with D possibly being TRBD1 (6 bases). The length of the CDR3 is 14 residues. Deletions cut 2 bases from V and 11 bases from J, with 18 bases between. Germline CDR1 and CDR2: KGHSH and LQKENI. Here the CDR3 reads CASSPKQQGHEQYF. The CDR3 DNA is TGTGCCAGCTCACCAAAGCAACAGGGCCATGAGCAGTACTTC.

The rearrangement joins TRBV5-1 to TRBJ2-5; 7 bases are shared with TRBD1. The CDR3 runs 16 residues. J gave up 4 bases and V 4 bases, and 13 bases lay outside the gene matches. Germline V gene lookup returns CDR1 SGHRS and CDR2 YFSETQ. DNA of the CDR3: TGCGCCAGCAGCCCCTTCCCGGACAGGAGCTCAGAGACCCAGTACTTC. Translation: CASSPFPDRSSETQYF.

The chain links TRBV6-1 to TRBJ2-5; no reliable D call. The CDR3 consists of 15 residues. The ends were cut back, 3 bases at V and 5 bases at J, with 16 bases in the middle. Germline values: CDR1 MNHNS, CDR2 SASEGT. CDR3 residues: CASSEWVGRTETQYF. DNA for the CDR3: TGTGCCAGCAGTGAGTGGGTTGGTCGAACGGAGACCCAGTACTTC.

This clonotype was picked up a small number of times. The J gene is TRBJ2-7, the V gene TRBV12-5; possibly TRBD2 for D (5 bases). Trimming removed 5 bases from V and 4 bases from J, with 9 bases in between. The CDR3 loop spans 12 amino acids. The germline V gene encodes CDR1 LGHNT and CDR2 FRNRAP. The CDR3 protein is CASGPGGYEQYF. The CDR3 DNA sequence: TGTGCTAGTGGTCCTGGAGGATACGAGCAGTACTTC.

The gene calls are TRBV20-1 and TRBJ2-7, with unresolved D. From germline, CDR1 is DFQATT and CDR2 SNEGSKA (reference sequence). This CDR3 contains 14 residues. V lost 6 bases to trimming and J lost 7 bases, with 22 bases between them. CDR3 region: CSAPRYTVNNEQYF. The CDR3 DNA is TGCAGTGCGCCAAGGTACACAGTGAACAATGAGCAGTACTTC.

This clonotype showed up just a few times. V and J are TRBV20-1 and TRBJ2-2; 9 nucleotides match TRBD1. The length of the CDR3 is 15 residues. Germline loops: CDR1 DFQATT, CDR2 SNEGSKA (reference sequence). With V trimmed by 3 bases and J by 4 bases, 6 bases remained unmatched. The CDR3 loop reads CSASAGQGSTGELFF. The DNA for the CDR3 is TGCAGTGCTAGTGCGGGACAGGGTAGCACCGGGGAGCTGTTTTTT.

This clonotype was detected only a few times. The rearrangement links TRBV6-1 to TRBJ2-7, with D maybe TRBD2 (5 bases). V lost 3 bases to trimming and J lost 2 bases, with 8 bases between them. Germline V lookup: CDR1 MNHNS, CDR2 SASEGT. This CDR3 contains 13 residues. The CDR3 region is CASSELAPYEQYF. In DNA form, the CDR3 reads TGTGCCAGCAGTGAGCTAGCCCCCTACGAGCAGTACTTC.

This clonotype was seen only once. One end of the junction fails to match germline, which may point to a read error. The chain combines TRBV6-5 with TRBJ1-1; 7 bases are a match to TRBD1. The CDR3 consists of 13 residues. The germline V gene encodes CDR1 MNHEY and CDR2 SVGAGI. The CDR3 sequence: CAGSRTGNAEAFF. For the CDR3, the DNA is TGTGCCGGCAGTCGGACAGGTAATGCTGAAGCTTTCTTT.